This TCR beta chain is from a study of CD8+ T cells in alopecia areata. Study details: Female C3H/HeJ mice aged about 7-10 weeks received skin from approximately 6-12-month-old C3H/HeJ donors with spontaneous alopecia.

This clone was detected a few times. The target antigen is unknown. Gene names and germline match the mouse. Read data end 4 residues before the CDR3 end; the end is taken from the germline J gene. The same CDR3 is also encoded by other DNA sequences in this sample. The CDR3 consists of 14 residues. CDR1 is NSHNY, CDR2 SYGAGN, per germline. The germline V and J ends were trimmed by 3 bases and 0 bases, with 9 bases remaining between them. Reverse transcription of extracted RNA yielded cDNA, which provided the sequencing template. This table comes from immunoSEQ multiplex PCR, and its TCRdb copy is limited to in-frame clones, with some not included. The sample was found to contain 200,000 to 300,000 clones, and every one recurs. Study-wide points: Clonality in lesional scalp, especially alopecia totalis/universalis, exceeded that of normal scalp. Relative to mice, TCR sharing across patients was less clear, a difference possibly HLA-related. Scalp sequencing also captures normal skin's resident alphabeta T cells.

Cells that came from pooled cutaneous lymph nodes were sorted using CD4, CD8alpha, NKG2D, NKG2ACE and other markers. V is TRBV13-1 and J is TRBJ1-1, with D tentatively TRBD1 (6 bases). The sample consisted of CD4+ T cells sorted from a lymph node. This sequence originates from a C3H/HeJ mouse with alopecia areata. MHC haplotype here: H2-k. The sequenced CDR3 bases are TGTGCCAGCAGTGGGGACACCTCAAACACA. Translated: CASSGDTSNT. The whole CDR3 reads CASSGDTSNTEVFF.